This TCR beta chain was retrieved from a study of shared clonotypes between healthy human individuals. The ends lost 5 bases at V and 6 bases at J; junction bases unmatched: 13. Germline V gene data show CDR1 as SEHNR and CDR2 as FQNEAQ (reference sequence). The length of the CDR3 is 16 residues. Here immunoSEQ multiplex PCR was the method, and the copy in TCRdb shows in-frame clones only, minus some. This sample has 2 million to 2.5 million clones; 80% to 95% occur once, and the top ten carry 0.36%. The V and J genes are TRBV7-9 and TRBJ1-3; 7 bases are a match to TRBD1. Sequenced sample: naive CD4+ T cells from PBMCs. This sample's subset: CD45RA+ positively selected. This receptor was identified in a man aged 18 to 29 in good health. Some clones in this sample may be carry-over from other donors' samples. CDR3 nucleotides: TGTGCCAGCAGCCTGCGACAGGGTTTGCCGGAAAACACCATATATTTT. This sequence encodes CASSLRQGLPENTIYF.